The source of this TCR beta chain is a study of PD-L1 blockade in urothelial cancer. Background on the study: Males with bladder-origin urothelial cancer constituted about nine tenths of the roughly 30 patients. The study, taken as a whole, reports: A below-median TCR clonality in blood before treatment predicted better survival.

Noted time point: peripheral blood 6 weeks after treatment start. Every PCR was spiked with synthetic TCR analog templates. Assay used: immunoSEQ multiplex PCR; TCRdb lists only in-frame clones, some missing. Of tens of thousands of clones detected, almost 90% appear once; the ten largest clones hold roughly 10%. The CDR3 covers 13 residues. The germline V gene encodes CDR1 LNHDA and CDR2 SQIVND (reference sequence). Trimming took 5 bases from V and 4 from J, leaving 11 bases between them. Worth noting for this clone: Antigen: not known. At the DNA level, this CDR3 is encoded by other sequences in the same sample as well.

The sequences come from PBMCs, collected around atezolizumab (anti-PD-L1) treatment. The V call is TRBV19, the J call TRBJ1-2; D is possibly TRBD1 (5 bases). The sequence derives from a man aged 55-75 years with urothelial cancer. The CDR3 region has the DNA TGTGCCAGTAGTCTCCAGGGCGCCTATGGCTACACCTTC. It encodes CASSLQGAYGYTF.